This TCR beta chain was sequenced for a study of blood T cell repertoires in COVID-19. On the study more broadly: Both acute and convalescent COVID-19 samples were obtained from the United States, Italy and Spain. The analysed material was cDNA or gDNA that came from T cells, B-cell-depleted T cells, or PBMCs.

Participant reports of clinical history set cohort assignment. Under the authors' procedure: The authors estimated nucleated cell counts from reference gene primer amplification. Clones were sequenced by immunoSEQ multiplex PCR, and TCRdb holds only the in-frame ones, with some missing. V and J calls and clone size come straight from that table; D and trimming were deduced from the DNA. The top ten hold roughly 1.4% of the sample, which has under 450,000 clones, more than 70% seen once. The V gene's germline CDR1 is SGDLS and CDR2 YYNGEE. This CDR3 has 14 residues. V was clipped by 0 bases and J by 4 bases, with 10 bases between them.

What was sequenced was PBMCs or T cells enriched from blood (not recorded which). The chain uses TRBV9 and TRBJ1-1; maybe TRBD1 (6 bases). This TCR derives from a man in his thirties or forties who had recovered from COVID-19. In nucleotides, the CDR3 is TGTGCCAGCAGCGTAGATCAGGGGACCACTGAAGCTTTCTTT. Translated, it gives CASSVDQGTTEAFF.